The text below deals with one TCR beta chain. Antigen unknown. Trimming cost V 5 bases and J 0 bases, with 2 bases left between them. The V gene's germline CDR1 is LGHDT and CDR2 YNNKEL (reference sequence). The length of the CDR3 is 11 residues. This entry belongs to a study of T cell responses to AZD1222 COVID-19 vaccine. Findings and caveats of the study: Clonal diversity may have been underestimated in mostly white British donors. The CD4 TCRs associated with vaccination extended across spike and predominated at 160-218 and 743-854.

Generated by immunoSEQ multiplex PCR, the TCRdb table keeps only in-frame clones and is missing some. The table records some 130,000 clones, nearly 95% of them present only once. The receptor comes from an adult in good health. Sequences were derived from peripheral blood, sampled on day 0 of AZD1222 vaccination. The J gene is TRBJ2-7, the V gene TRBV3-1 (or the pseudogene TRBV3-2); no firm D call. CDR3 DNA: TGTGCCAGCAGCATCTCCTACGAGCAGTACTTC. Translation: CASSISYEQYF.